These 19 T cell receptor beta chains were sequenced from one sample in a study of a mutant IDH1 vaccine in newly diagnosed glioma. As to time point: week 5, during vaccination. Vaccinated patients received 300 ug of mutant IDH1 20-mer peptide per dose, with topical imiquimod. These receptors are not linked to any known antigen. Using immunoSEQ multiplex PCR, the repertoire was profiled, and TCRdb retains in-frame clones only, with some absent. Counted here are about 51,000 clones, roughly 78% occurring once; the ten biggest clones make up about 5%. The starting material was PBMCs, obtained from a glioma patient whose treatment included an IDH1 peptide vaccine. All receptors come from a man in his fifties with glioma.

This clone has just one count. The V call is TRBV27, the J call TRBJ2-1; D ambiguous. With 4 bases removed from V and 9 bases from J, the gap between germline ends came to 13 bases. The length of the CDR3 is 13 residues. The germline V gene has CDR1 MNHEY and CDR2 SMNVEV (reference sequence). The CDR3 DNA reads TGTGCCAGCAGTTCACACCGGAAGGGTGAGCAGTTCTTC. Translation: CASSSHRKGEQFF.

This clone was seen a few times. The rearrangement joins TRBV29-1 to TRBJ1-4; D call uncertain. The ends were cut back, 2 bases at V and 10 bases at J, with 8 bases in the middle. CDR1 SQVTM and CDR2 ANQGSEA come from the germline V gene. This CDR3 spans 11 amino acids. The CDR3 nucleotides are TGCAGCGTTGAAAAACGAAGAAAACTGTTTTTT. It specifies CSVEKRRKLFF.

The chain recombines TRBV6-6 with TRBJ2-3; D is possibly TRBD2 (6 bases). This CDR3 comprises 13 residues. Germline-derived CDR1 and CDR2 are MNHNY and SVGAGI (reference sequence). The V gene lost 2 bases and the J gene lost 5 bases, with 8 bases spanning the gap. The CDR3 region is CASSYRRGDTQYF. CDR3 nucleotides: TGTGCCAGCAGTTACCGGAGGGGAGATACGCAGTATTTT.

This clone was counted between two and nine times. This sequence joins TRBV2 and TRBJ2-5, with TRBD2 identical over 14 bases. V trimming: 7 bases; J trimming: 5 bases; junction bases outside the gene matches: 6. This CDR3 is built from 15 residues. Germline values: CDR1 SNHLY, CDR2 FYNNEI. The CDR3 is CASTTSGGAWETQYF. CDR3 nucleotides: TGTGCCAGCACGACTAGCGGGGGGGCCTGGGAGACCCAGTACTTC.

The gene calls are TRBV6-5 and TRBJ2-7, with TRBD1 identical over 8 bases. Germline-derived CDR1 and CDR2 are MNHEY and SVGAGI. V lost 6 bases and J lost 0; bases outside the gene matches: 4. The CDR3 covers 14 residues. CDR3: CASRPDRGSYEQYF. The CDR3 nucleotides are TGTGCCAGCAGACCCGACAGGGGCTCCTACGAGCAGTACTTC.

The rearrangement links TRBV9 to TRBJ1-1; D is possibly TRBD1 (6 bases). The length of the CDR3 is 14 residues. Germline values: CDR1 SGDLS, CDR2 YYNGEE. V was trimmed by 3 bases and J by 2 bases, leaving 11 bases between them. This CDR3 is CASSASDSNTEAFF. The CDR3 nucleotides read TGTGCCAGCAGCGCCTCGGACAGTAACACTGAAGCTTTCTTT.

The chain joins TRBV9 to TRBJ1-3; possibly TRBD1 for D (6 bases). Germline V gene sequence: CDR1 SGDLS, CDR2 YYNGEE. This CDR3 has 15 amino acids. V was pared by 2 bases and J by 0 bases, with 9 bases between. CDR3: CASSVYRDSGNTIYF. CDR3 coding DNA: TGTGCCAGCAGCGTTTACAGGGACTCTGGAAACACCATATATTTT.

This clone was found once. J is TRBJ1-4 and V is TRBV9; D ambiguous. Germline V gene sequence: CDR1 SGDLS, CDR2 YYNGEE. The CDR3 runs 15 residues. V dropped 3 bases and J dropped 6 bases, with 15 bases sitting between them. This CDR3 is CASSDNWGSDEKLFF. The DNA for the CDR3 is TGTGCCAGCAGCGACAATTGGGGATCGGATGAAAAACTGTTTTTT.

The rearrangement uses TRBV6-6 and TRBJ2-3, with D perhaps matching TRBD2 (6 bases). V was shortened by 5 bases and J by 3 bases, with 15 bases between the two germline ends. The germline CDR1 and CDR2 sequences are MNHNY and SVGAGI (reference sequence). CDR3 size: 15 residues. The DNA of the CDR3 is TGTGCCAGCAGTCCACGGACTATTAGGACAGATACGCAGTATTTT. Protein sequence: CASSPRTIRTDTQYF.

This chain connects TRBV5-6 to TRBJ2-7; TRBD2 is a possible D gene (7 bases). V shed 3 bases and J shed 0 bases, with 16 bases lying between them. The CDR3 is 16 amino acids. Germline CDR1 is SGHDT and CDR2 is YYEEEE. CDR3 coding DNA: TGTGCCAGCAGCTGGGGCGGGGAGGGGGGCTCCTACGAGCAGTACTTC. It codes for CASSWGGEGGSYEQYF. The variable domain in full, completed from reference TRBV5-6 and TRBJ2-7, reads DAGVTQSPTHLIKTRGQQVTLRCSPKSGHDTVSWYQQALGQGPQFIFQYYEEEERQRGNFPDRFSGHQFPNYSSELNVNALLLGDSALYLCASSWGGEGGSYEQYFGPGTRLTVT.

A single count supports this clone. A junction boundary mismatches the germline segment, possibly from a read error. The V and J genes are TRBV15 and TRBJ2-7; 8 nucleotides line up with TRBD1. Germline V gene sequence: CDR1 LNHNV, CDR2 YYDKDF (reference sequence). CDR3 length: 14 residues. CDR3 residues: CATSGDRGLGEQYF. In DNA form, the CDR3 reads TGTGCCACCAGCGGAGACAGGGGTCTAGGGGAGCAGTACTTC.

The J gene is TRBJ1-5, the V gene TRBV19; 8 positions agree with TRBD1. This CDR3 spans 15 amino acids. V was clipped by 5 bases and J by 1 base; unmatched bases: 4. Germline V gives CDR1 LNHDA, CDR2 SQIVND (reference sequence). DNA for the CDR3: TGTGCCAGTAGTGATCGGACAGGGAGCAATCAGCCCCAGCATTTT. Translated: CASSDRTGSNQPQHF.

This clone was found a few times. J is TRBJ2-2 and V is TRBV7-8; 9 nucleotides match TRBD1. Trimming took 3 bases from V and 1 from J; bases not matched to a gene: 0. The V gene's germline CDR1 is SGHVS and CDR2 FQNEAQ. This CDR3 has 15 residues. The CDR3 DNA reads as TGTGCCAGCAGCTTGGGACAGGGGAACACCGGGGAGCTGTTTTTT. Its translation is CASSLGQGNTGELFF.

The chain joins TRBV7-9 to TRBJ2-5; maybe TRBD1 (6 bases). The ends were cut back, 4 bases at V and 1 base at J, with 13 bases in the middle. This CDR3 comprises 15 residues. CDR1 is SEHNR, CDR2 FQNEAQ, per germline (reference sequence). CDR3 DNA: TGTGCCAGCAGCTCTGCAGGGACAATCCAAGAGACCCAGTACTTC. Amino acid sequence: CASSSAGTIQETQYF.

The V gene is TRBV19, the J gene TRBJ1-1, with D perhaps matching TRBD1 (6 bases). Germline V gene lookup returns CDR1 LNHDA and CDR2 SQIVND (reference sequence). The CDR3 is 14 amino acids. Between the trimmed V and J ends, which lost 5 bases and 1 base, there was a span of 11 bases. CDR3 sequence reads: CASSATGSNTEAFF. The CDR3 region has the DNA TGTGCCAGTAGTGCCACAGGGTCGAACACTGAAGCTTTCTTT.

This clone has just one count. V and J are TRBV29-1 and TRBJ2-5, with D possibly TRBD1 on 6 matching bases. Germline CDR1 and CDR2: SQVTM and ANQGSEA. The CDR3 runs to 12 residues. With 6 bases removed from V and 8 bases from J, the gap between germline ends came to 16 bases. CDR3 protein: CSVQGSSSTQYF. CDR3 sequence (DNA): TGCAGCGTACAGGGCAGTAGCTCTACCCAGTACTTC.

The chain recombines TRBV27 with TRBJ2-1; D is possibly TRBD1 (6 bases). The ends were cut back, 4 bases at V and 4 bases at J, with 8 bases in the middle. Per the germline V gene, CDR1 is MNHEY and CDR2 is SMNVEV (reference sequence). CDR3 length: 13 residues. The CDR3 nucleotides read TGTGCCAGCAGTTGGGACATATACAATGAGCAGTTCTTC. As protein: CASSWDIYNEQFF.

The CDR3 DNA follows: TGTGCCAGTAGTATCCGGGACAGCAATAGCAATCAGCCCCAGCATTTT. Amino acids: CASSIRDSNSNQPQHF. The chain recombines TRBV19 with TRBJ1-5, with TRBD1 matching 7 bases. From germline, CDR1 is LNHDA and CDR2 SQIVND (reference sequence). CDR3 length equals 16 residues. The junction had 5 bases not matched to a gene; V was cut back by 3 bases and J by 0 bases.

The chain employs TRBV5-1 and TRBJ1-2; D remains ambiguous. This CDR3 comprises 13 residues. From germline, CDR1 is SGHRS and CDR2 YFSETQ. Trimming stripped 1 base from V and 0 bases from J, with 4 bases between. Written as DNA, the CDR3 is TGCGCCAGCAGCTTGACAGCTAACTATGGCTACACCTTC. It codes for CASSLTANYGYTF.